This TCR beta chain was sequenced in a study of early T cells in non-severe SARS-CoV-2 infection. About the research overall: Chains were unpaired, as sequencing was done on bulk RNA from unsorted whole blood.

Germline CDR1 SGHTA, CDR2 FQGNSA. Trimming removed 4 bases from V and 5 bases from J; junction bases left unmatched: 17. CDR3 size: 18 residues. Individual cDNA molecules received unique molecular identifiers during library preparation. TCRdb independently ran MiXCR on the 5' RACE reads; one entry per CDR3 protein. The sample carries tens of thousands of distinct CDR3 sequences, 12% to 15% recorded once. Source material: whole blood. The genes are TRBV7-2 and TRBJ2-3, with 8 positions matching TRBD2. The receptor was isolated from an adult who was a healthcare worker with PCR-confirmed SARS-CoV-2 infection or an uninfected control (not recorded which). CDR3 sequence reads: CASSSNPIWTSKRDTQYF. In DNA, the CDR3 is TGTGCCAGCAGCTCCAACCCCATCTGGACTAGCAAGCGAGATACGCAGTATTTT.